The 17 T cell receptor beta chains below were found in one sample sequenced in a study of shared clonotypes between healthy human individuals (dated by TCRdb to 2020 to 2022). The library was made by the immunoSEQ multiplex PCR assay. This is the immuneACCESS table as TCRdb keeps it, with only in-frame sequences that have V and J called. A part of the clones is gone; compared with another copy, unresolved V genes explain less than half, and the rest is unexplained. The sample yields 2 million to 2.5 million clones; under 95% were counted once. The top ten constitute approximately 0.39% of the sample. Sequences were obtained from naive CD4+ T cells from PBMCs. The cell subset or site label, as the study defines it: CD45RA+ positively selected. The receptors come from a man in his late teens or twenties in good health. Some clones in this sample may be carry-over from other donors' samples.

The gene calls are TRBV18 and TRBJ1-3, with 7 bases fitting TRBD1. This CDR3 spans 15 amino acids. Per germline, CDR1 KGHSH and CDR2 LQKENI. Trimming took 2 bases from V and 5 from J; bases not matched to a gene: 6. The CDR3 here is CASSPIRDSRNTIYF. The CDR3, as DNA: TGTGCCAGCTCACCAATACGGGACAGCCGAAACACCATATATTTT.

CDR3 loop: CASSPWGPGYNEQFF. CDR3 nucleotide sequence: TGTGCCAGCAGCCCATGGGGGCCAGGGTACAATGAGCAGTTCTTC. The chain uses TRBV5-6 and TRBJ2-1; D perhaps matches TRBD1 (6 bases). Germline V gene sequence: CDR1 SGHDT, CDR2 YYEEEE. V lost 4 bases and J 4 bases, leaving 15 bases between the germline ends. There are 15 residues in the CDR3.

CDR3 sequence reads: CASSLQGIGTEAFF. CDR3 nucleotide sequence: TGCGCCAGCAGCTTGCAGGGGATCGGCACTGAAGCTTTCTTT. The chain links TRBV5-1 to TRBJ1-1, with D perhaps matching TRBD1 (6 bases). The CDR3 is 14 residues long. Germline CDR1 is SGHRS and CDR2 is YFSETQ. The V end was cut by 1 base, the J end by 4 bases, with 11 bases between.

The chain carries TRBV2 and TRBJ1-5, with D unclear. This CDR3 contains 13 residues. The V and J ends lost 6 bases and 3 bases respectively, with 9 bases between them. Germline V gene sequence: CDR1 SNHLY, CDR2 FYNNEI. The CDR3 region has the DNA TGTGCCAGCAGAGACGACTTCAATCAGCCCCAGCATTTT. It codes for CASRDDFNQPQHF.

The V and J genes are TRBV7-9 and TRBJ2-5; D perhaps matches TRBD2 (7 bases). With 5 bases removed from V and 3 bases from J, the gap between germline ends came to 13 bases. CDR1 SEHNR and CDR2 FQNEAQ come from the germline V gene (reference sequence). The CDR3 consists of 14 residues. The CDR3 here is CASSRGGGEETQYF. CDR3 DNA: TGTGCCAGCAGCCGGGGAGGGGGGGAAGAGACCCAGTACTTC.

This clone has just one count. CDR3 in amino acids: CASSLDPRGAEGEYLSAKNIQYF. CDR3 nucleotide sequence: TGTGCCAGCAGCTTAGACCCCCGGGGAGCGGAAGGAGAGTACTTATCGGCCAAAAACATTCAGTACTTC. This sequence joins TRBV13 and TRBJ2-4; maybe TRBD2 (5 bases). The CDR3 has 23 residues. Germline assignment: CDR1 PRHDT and CDR2 FYEKMQ (reference sequence). Between the trimmed V and J ends, which lost 1 base and 1 base, there was a span of 32 bases.

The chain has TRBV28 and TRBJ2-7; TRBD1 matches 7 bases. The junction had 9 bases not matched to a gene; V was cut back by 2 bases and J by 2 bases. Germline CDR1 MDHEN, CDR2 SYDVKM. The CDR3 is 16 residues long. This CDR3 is CASSLPRGKGAYEQYF. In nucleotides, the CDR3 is TGTGCCAGCAGTTTACCCAGGGGGAAGGGGGCCTACGAGCAGTACTTC.

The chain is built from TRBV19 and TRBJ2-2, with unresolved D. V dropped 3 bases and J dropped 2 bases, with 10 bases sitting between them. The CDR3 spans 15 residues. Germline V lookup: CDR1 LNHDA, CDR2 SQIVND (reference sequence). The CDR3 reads CASSIRSTNTGELFF. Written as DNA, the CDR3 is TGTGCCAGTAGTATTCGGTCAACCAACACCGGGGAGCTGTTTTTT.

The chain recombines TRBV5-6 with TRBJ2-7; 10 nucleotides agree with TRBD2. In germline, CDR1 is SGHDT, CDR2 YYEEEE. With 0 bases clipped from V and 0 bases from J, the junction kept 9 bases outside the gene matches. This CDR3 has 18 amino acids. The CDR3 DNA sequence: TGTGCCAGCAGCTTGGCAGTGGGACTAGCGCCGAGCTCCTACGAGCAGTACTTC. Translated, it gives CASSLAVGLAPSSYEQYF. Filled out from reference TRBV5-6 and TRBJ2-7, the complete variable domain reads DAGVTQSPTHLIKTRGQQVTLRCSPKSGHDTVSWYQQALGQGPQFIFQYYEEEERQRGNFPDRFSGHQFPNYSSELNVNALLLGDSALYLCASSLAVGLAPSSYEQYFGPGTRLTVT.

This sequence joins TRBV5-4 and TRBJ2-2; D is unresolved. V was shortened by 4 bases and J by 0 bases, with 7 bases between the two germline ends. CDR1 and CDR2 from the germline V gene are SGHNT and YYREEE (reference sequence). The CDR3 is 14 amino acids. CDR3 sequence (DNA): TGTGCCAGCAGCCCGGGCGCGAACACCGGGGAGCTGTTTTTT. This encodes CASSPGANTGELFF.

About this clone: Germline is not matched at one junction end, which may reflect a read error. The CDR3 protein is CASGLFQSSLLGNEQFF. The CDR3 DNA is TGTGCCAGCGGCTTGTTCCAAAGCAGCTTATTGGGAAATGAGCAGTTCTTC. The V call is TRBV11-2, the J call TRBJ2-1; D gene uncertain. Per germline, CDR1 SGHAT and CDR2 FQNNGV. The CDR3 totals 17 residues.

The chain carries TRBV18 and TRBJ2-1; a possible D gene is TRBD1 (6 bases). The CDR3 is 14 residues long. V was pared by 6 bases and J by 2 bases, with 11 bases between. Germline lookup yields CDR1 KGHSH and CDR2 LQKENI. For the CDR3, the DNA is TGTGCCAGCTCGTCTGACAGGACCTACAATGAGCAGTTCTTC. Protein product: CASSSDRTYNEQFF.

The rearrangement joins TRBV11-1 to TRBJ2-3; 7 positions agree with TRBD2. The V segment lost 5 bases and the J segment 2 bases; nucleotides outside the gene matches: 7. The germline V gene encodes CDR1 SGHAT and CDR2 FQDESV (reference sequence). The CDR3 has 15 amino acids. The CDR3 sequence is CASSPRLAPTDTQYF. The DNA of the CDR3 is TGTGCCAGCAGCCCCCGACTAGCCCCCACAGATACGCAGTATTTT.

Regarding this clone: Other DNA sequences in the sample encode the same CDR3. CDR3 in amino acids: CASSPRPYNEQFF. The CDR3 nucleotides read TGTGCCAGCAGCCCTAGGCCCTACAATGAGCAGTTCTTC. The chain employs TRBV9 and TRBJ2-1, with D unresolved. The germline V gene encodes CDR1 SGDLS and CDR2 YYNGEE. The CDR3 totals 13 residues. The germline V and J ends were trimmed by 4 bases and 2 bases, with 7 bases remaining between them.

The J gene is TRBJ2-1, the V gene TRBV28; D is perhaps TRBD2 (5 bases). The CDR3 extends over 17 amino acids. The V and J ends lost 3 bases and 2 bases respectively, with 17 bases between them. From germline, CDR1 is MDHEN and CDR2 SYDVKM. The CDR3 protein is CASSFALTSPAYNEQFF. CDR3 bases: TGTGCCAGCAGTTTCGCCCTTACTAGTCCGGCCTACAATGAGCAGTTCTTC.

The CDR3 coding sequence is TGCAGCGTTAAGTTCTATGAGCAGTTCTTC. Protein: CSVKFYEQFF. This rearrangement joins TRBV29-1 to TRBJ2-1; D unclear. V dropped 5 bases and J dropped 8 bases, with 7 bases sitting between them. In germline, CDR1 is SQVTM, CDR2 ANQGSEA. CDR3 length: 10 amino acids.

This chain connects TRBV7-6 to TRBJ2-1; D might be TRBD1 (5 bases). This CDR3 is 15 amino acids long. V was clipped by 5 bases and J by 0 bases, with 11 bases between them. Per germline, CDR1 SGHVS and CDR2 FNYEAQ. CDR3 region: CASSPRQSSYNEQFF. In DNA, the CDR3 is TGTGCCAGCAGCCCACGACAGAGCTCCTACAATGAGCAGTTCTTC. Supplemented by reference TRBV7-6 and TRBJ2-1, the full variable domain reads GAGVSQSPRYKVTKRGQDVALRCDPISGHVSLYWYRQALGQGPEFLTYFNYEAQQDKSGLPNDRFSAERPEGSISTLTIQRTEQRDSAMYRCASSPRQSSYNEQFFGPGTRLTVL.